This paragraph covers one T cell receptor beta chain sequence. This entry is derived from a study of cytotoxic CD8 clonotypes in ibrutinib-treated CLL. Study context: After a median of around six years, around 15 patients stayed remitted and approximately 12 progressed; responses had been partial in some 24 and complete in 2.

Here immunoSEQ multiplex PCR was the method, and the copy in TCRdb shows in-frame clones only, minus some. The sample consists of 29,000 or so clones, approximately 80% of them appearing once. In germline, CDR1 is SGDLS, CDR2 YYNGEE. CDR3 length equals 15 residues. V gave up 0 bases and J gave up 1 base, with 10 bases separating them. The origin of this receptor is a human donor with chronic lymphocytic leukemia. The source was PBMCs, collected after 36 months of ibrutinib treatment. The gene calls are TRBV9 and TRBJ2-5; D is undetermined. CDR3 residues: CASSVEGIRQETQYF. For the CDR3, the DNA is TGTGCCAGCAGCGTAGAGGGCATACGCCAAGAGACCCAGTACTTC.